What follows describes a single TCR beta chain. Its target is not known. The data derive from a study of Ad26.COV2.S vaccination and SARS-CoV-2 variants. Turning to the study itself: It was the COV1001 Ad26.COV2.S trial arm that included the donor. Overall study findings and caveats: Vaccinees showed greater spike-specific TCR breadth than placebo recipients.

Sequenced by immunoSEQ multiplex PCR; TCRdb stores in-frame clones only, minus some. The table lists fewer than 500,000 clones, less than 95% of them singletons. Treatment meaning: some 19 received Ad26.COV2.S at low or high dose, single or two shots; about 5 received placebo; per-sample allocation not given. Sampling was done on day 63 after the first vaccine or placebo injection. An 18-55-year-old adult in Boston served as donor. Germline V gene lookup returns CDR1 MDHEN and CDR2 SYDVKM. The V end was cut by 2 bases, the J end by 0 bases, with 14 bases between. The CDR3 contains 16 residues. The sample consisted of peripheral blood, taken in a trial of Ad26.COV2.S vaccine versus placebo. This TCR was recovered from a person between 18 and 65 years old who received the Ad26.COV2.S COVID-19 vaccine or a placebo. The rearrangement joins TRBV28 to TRBJ2-7; D is unresolved. The DNA for the CDR3 is TGTGCCAGCAGTTTACTTCCCAAGGCCTTCTCCTACGAGCAGTACTTC. This translates into CASSLLPKAFSYEQYF. Full variable domain (remainder filled in from reference TRBV28 and TRBJ2-7): DVKVTQSSRYLVKRTGEKVFLECVQDMDHENMFWYRQDPGLGLRLIYFSYDVKMKEKGDIPEGYSVSREKKERFSLILESASTNQTSMYLCASSLLPKAFSYEQYFGPGTRLTVT.